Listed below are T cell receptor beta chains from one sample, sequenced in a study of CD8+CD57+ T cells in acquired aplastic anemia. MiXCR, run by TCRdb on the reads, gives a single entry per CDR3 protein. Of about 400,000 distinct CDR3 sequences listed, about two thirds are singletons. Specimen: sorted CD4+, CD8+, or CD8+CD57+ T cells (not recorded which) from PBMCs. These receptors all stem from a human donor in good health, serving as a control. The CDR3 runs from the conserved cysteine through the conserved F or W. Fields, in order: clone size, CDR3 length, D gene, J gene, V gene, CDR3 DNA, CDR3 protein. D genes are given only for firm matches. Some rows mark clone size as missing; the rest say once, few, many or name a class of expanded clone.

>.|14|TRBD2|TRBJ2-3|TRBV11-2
TGTGCCAGCAGCCGGGGGGAGGTTGCAGATACGCAGTATTTT
CASSRGEVADTQYF
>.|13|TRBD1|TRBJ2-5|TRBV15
TGTGCCACCAGCCAGGGGGTTAATCAGCCCCAGTACTTC
CATSQGVNQPQYF
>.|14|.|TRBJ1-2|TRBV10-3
TGTGCCATCAGTGAGTCCTGGCCGCACTATGGCTACACCTTC
CAISESWPHYGYTF
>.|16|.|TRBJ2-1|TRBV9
TGTGCCAGCAGCCCCCACGGCAGACTGAACTACAATCAGCAGTTCTTC
CASSPHGRLNYNQQFF
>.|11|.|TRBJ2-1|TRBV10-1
TGCGCCAGCAGTAACTGGAATTCGCAGTTCTTC
CASSNWNSQFF
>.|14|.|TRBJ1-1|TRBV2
TGTGCCAGCAGTGACCGCGACATGAACGCTGAAGCTTTCTTT
CASSDRDMNAEAFF
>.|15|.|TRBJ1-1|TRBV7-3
TGTGCCAGCAGTGAAACTCGAGACACGAACGCTGAAGCGTTCTTT
CASSETRDTNAEAFF
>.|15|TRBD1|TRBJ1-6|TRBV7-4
TGTGCCAGTAGTACGAGACAGGGATCGAATTCCCTCCTCCACTTT
CASSTRQGSNSLLHF
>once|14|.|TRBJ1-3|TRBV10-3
TGTGCCAGCAGTCTGGACGCAATTGGAAATACCATATATTTT
CASSLDAIGNTIYF
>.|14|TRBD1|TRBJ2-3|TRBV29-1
TGCAGCGCGAAAAGGGGGACAGGAAGGAATGAGCAGTATTTT
CSAKRGTGRNEQYF
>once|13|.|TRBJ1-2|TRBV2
TGTGCCAGCTCGAGCGTGGCCTACTATGGCTACACCTTC
CASSSVAYYGYTF
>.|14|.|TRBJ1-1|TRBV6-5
TGTGCCAGCAGTTACCTTCTTGGGGGAACTGAAGCTTTCTTT
CASSYLLGGTEAFF
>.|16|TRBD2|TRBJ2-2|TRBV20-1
TGCAGTGCTAGCCGGGGACTAGCGGGATACACCGGGGAGCTGTTTTTT
CSASRGLAGYTGELFF
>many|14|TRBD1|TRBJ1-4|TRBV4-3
TGCGCCAGCAGCCAACTAGGACAGGATGAAAAACTGTTTTTT
CASSQLGQDEKLFF
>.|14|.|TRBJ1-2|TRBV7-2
TGTGCCAGCGGGGGTACTGTCAGCAGTGAGCAGTTCACCTTC
CASGGTVSSEQFTF
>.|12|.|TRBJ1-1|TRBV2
TGTGCCAGCAGCCCTCGCAGGCGAAACGCCGTCTTT
CASSPRRRNAVF
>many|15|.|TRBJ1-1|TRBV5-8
TGTGCCAGCAGCTTGGCCTCGTGGGGTGGTACTGAAGCTTTCTTT
CASSLASWGGTEAFF
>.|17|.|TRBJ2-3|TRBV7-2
TGTGCCAGCGGCTTAGAGTCGGCAGGCAATTCACCCCTCACGCAGTATTTT
CASGLESAGNSPLTQYF
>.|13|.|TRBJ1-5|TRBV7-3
TGTGCCAGCAGCCAAATGGTGGGGTCCAATGAGCAGTTC
CASSQMVGSNEQF
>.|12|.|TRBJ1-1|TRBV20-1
TGCAGTGCTAGTCGAGCAGGGCTGGATGCTTTCTTT
CSASRAGLDAFF
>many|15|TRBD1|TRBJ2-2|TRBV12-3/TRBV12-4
TGTGCCAGCAGTTTGGAGACAGGGCGAGCCGGGGAGCTGTTTTTT
CASSLETGRAGELFF
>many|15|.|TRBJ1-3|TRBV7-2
TGTGCCAGCAGCTTAGAGAACAGGGCTGTGGACACCATATATTTT
CASSLENRAVDTIYF
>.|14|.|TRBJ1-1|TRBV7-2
TGTGCCAGCAGTCAAACGGGGGGGGAATCCTACGAGCAGTTT
CASSQTGGESYEQF
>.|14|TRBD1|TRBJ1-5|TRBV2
TGTGCCAGCAGTAGGGAAGGGGGCAATCAGGAGCAGCATTTT
CASSREGGNQEQHF
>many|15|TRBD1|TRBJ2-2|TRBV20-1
TGCAGTGCTTTGACAGGGGGCGTAGGTACCGGGGAGCTGTTTTTT
CSALTGGVGTGELFF
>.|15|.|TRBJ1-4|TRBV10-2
TGCGCCAGCAGTGAGTCGTGGAGGGAGGGGGAAAAACTGTTTTTT
CASSESWREGEKLFF
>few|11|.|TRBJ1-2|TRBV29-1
TGCAGCGCACAGGGTTCCTATGGCTACACCTTC
CSAQGSYGYTF
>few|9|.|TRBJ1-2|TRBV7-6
TGTGCCAGCAGCTTTGGCTACACCTTC
CASSFGYTF
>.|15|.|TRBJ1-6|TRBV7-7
TGTGCCAGCAGCTTACGTACAGAAAGGGAGCAGTACTTCCACTTT
CASSLRTEREQYFHF
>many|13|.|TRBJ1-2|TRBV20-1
TGCAGCACCCTGGGAGGGAATCAGTATGGCTACACCTTC
CSTLGGNQYGYTF
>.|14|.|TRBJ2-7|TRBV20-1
TGCAGTGCTAGAGGGCTAGACCCGGGCTACGAGCAGTACTTC
CSARGLDPGYEQYF
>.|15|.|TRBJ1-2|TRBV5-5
TGTGCCAGCAGCTTTACAGGGAAGGGGGAATCTGGCTACACCTTC
CASSFTGKGESGYTF
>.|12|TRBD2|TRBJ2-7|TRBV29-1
TGCAGTACTTCTAGCGGGGCCTACGAGCAGTACTTC
CSTSSGAYEQYF
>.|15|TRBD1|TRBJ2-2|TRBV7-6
TGTGCTAGCAGCTCAGACAGGGCCTACGCCGGGGAGCTGTTTTTT
CASSSDRAYAGELFF
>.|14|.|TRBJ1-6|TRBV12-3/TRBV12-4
TGTGCCAGCAGGGCAGGACCATTAGACTCACCCCTCCACTTT
CASRAGPLDSPLHF
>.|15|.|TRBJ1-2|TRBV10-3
TGTGCCAGCAGTAACACTAGCGGGGGGGACTATGGCTACACCTTC
CASSNTSGGDYGYTF
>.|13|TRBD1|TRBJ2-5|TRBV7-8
TGTGCCAGCAGCTTACAGGGGGAGGAGACCCAGTACTTC
CASSLQGEETQYF
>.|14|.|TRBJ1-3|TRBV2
TGTGCCAGCACGGTCGCAAGAGCTGGAACACCCATACACTTT
CASTVARAGTPIHF
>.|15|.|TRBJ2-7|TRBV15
TGTGCCACCAGCCCCCTCTACAGGGAGTCCTACGAGCAGTACTTC
CATSPLYRESYEQYF
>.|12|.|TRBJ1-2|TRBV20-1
TGCAGTGCGATTATCGGCGATTATGGCTACACCTTC
CSAIIGDYGYTF
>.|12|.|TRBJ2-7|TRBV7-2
TGTGCCAGCAGCCCCCTGACAGGCGAGCAGTACTTC
CASSPLTGEQYF
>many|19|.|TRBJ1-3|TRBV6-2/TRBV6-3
TGTGCCAGCAGTTACTCGAGGACGGGGATTCTTGCTGGTGGAAACACCATATATTTT
CASSYSRTGILAGGNTIYF
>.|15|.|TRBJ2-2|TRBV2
TGTGCCAGCAGCCGAACGGGTCATATCACCACGGAGCTGTTTTTT
CASSRTGHITTELFF
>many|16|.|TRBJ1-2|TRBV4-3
TGCGCCAGCAGCCATTTGGGTACCGGGCTGCGCGATGGAGGCACCTTC
CASSHLGTGLRDGGTF
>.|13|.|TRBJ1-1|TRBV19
TGTGCCAGTAGTCCCCCAGAGAGGGCGGAAGCTTTCTTT
CASSPPERAEAFF
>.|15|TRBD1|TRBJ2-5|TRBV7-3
TGTGCCAGCAGCCAGACAACAACAGGGGGCTATGCCTACTACTTC
CASSQTTTGGYAYYF
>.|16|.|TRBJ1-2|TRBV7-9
TGTGCCAGCAGCTTGTACGCGGCAGGGAGTAACCATGGCTACACCTTC
CASSLYAAGSNHGYTF
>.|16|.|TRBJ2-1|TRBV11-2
TGTGCCAGCAGTTATGGTCGGGGAGGATCCTACAATGAGCAGTCCTTC
CASSYGRGGSYNEQSF
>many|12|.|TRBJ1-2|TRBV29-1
TGCAGCGTTGATCACGGGTACTATGGCTACACCTTC
CSVDHGYYGYTF
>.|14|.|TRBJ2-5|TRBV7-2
TGTGCCAGCAGCTTAGAAGGAGGTAAGGGGGACGAGCAGTTC
CASSLEGGKGDEQF
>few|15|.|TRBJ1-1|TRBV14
TGTGCCAGCAGCCAAATCTCAGGGGTGGAGGGTGAAGCTTTCTTT
CASSQISGVEGEAFF
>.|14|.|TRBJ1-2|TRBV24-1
TGTGCCACCAGCGGGGACAACTCAGTCTATGGCTACACCTTC
CATSGDNSVYGYTF
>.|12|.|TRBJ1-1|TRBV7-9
TGTGCCAGCAGCCAGGCGGGCGGTGAAGCTTTCTTT
CASSQAGGEAFF
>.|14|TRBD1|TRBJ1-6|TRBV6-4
TGTGCCAGCAGGTCAGGGACAGGGCCTTCACCCCTCCACTTT
CASRSGTGPSPLHF